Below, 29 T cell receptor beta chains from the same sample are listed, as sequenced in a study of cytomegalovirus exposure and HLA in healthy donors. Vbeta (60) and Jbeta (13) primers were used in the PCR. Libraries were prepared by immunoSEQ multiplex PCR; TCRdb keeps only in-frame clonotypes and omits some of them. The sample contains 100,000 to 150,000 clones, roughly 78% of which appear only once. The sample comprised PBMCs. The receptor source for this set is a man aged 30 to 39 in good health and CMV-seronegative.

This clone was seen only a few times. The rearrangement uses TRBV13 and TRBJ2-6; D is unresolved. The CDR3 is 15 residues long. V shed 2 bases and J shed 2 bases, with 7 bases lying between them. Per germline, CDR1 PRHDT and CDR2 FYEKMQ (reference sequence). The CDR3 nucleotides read TGTGCCAGCAGCTTATATCTAACTGGGGCCAACGTCCTGACTTTC. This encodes CASSLYLTGANVLTF. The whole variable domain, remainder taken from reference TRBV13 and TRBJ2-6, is AAGVIQSPRHLIKEKRETATLKCYPIPRHDTVYWYQQGPGQDPQFLISFYEKMQSDKGSIPDRFSAQQFSDYHSELNMSSLELGDSALYFCASSLYLTGANVLTFGAGSRLTVL.

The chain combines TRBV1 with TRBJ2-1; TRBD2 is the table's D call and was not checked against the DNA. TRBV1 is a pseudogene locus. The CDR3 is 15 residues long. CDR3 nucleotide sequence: TGCACCAGCAGCCAAGCTAGCGGGAGGGCCAATGAGCAGTTCTTC. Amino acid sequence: CTSSQASGRANEQFF.

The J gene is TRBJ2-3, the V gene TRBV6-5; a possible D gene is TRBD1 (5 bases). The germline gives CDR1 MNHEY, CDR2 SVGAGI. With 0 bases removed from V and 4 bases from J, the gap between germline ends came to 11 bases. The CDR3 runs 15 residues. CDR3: CASSYSGQVADTQYF. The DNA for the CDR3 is TGTGCCAGCAGTTACTCCGGACAAGTCGCAGATACGCAGTATTTT.

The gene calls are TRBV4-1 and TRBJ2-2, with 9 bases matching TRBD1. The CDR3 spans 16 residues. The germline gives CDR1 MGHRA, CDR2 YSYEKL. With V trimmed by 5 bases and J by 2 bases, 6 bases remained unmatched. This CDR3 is CASSDRGSSNTGELFF. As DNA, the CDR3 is TGCGCCAGCAGCGACAGGGGGAGTAGTAACACCGGGGAGCTGTTTTTT.

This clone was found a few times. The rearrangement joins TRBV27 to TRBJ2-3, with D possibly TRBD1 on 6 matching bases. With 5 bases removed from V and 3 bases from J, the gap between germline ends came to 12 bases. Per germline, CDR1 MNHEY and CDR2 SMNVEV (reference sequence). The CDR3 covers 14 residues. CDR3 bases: TGTGCCAGCAGTAGACAAACAGGGACAGATACGCAGTATTTT. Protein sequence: CASSRQTGTDTQYF.

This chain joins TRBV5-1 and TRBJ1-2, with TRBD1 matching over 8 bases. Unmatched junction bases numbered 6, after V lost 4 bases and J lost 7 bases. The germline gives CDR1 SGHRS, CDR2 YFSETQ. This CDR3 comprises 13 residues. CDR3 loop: CASSPGTGGGYTF. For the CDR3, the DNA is TGCGCCAGCAGCCCCGGGACAGGAGGTGGCTACACCTTC.

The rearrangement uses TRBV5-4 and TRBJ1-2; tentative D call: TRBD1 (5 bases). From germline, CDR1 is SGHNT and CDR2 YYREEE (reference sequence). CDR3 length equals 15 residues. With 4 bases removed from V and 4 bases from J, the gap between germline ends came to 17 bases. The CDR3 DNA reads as TGTGCCAGCAGCCCCCTTGCCCAGGGCAGCTATGGCTACACCTTC. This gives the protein CASSPLAQGSYGYTF.

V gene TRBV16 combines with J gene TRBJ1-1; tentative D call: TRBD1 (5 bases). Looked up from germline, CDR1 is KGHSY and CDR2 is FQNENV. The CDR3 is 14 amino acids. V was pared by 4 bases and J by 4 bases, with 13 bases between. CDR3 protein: CASSPWTGGTEAFF. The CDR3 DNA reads TGTGCCAGCAGCCCCTGGACCGGGGGCACTGAAGCTTTCTTT.

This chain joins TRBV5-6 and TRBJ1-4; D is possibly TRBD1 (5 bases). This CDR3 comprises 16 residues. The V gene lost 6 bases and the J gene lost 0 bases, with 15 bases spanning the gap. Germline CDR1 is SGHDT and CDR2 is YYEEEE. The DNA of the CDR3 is TGTGCCAGCACCCGGGTTGGACAAGCAACTAATGAAAAACTGTTTTTT. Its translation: CASTRVGQATNEKLFF.

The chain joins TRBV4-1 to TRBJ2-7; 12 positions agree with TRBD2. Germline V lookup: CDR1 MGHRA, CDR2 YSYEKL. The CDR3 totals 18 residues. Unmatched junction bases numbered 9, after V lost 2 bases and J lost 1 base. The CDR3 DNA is TGCGCCAGCAGCCAAACCCCACTAGCGGGAGGCGTATCCTACGAGCAGTACTTC. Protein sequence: CASSQTPLAGGVSYEQYF.

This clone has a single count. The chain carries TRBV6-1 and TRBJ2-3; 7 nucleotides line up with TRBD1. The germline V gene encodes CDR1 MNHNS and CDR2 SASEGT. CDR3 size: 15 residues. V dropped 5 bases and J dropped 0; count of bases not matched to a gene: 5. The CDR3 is CASSHWGQSTDTQYF. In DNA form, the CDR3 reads TGTGCCAGCAGTCACTGGGGACAGAGCACAGATACGCAGTATTTT.

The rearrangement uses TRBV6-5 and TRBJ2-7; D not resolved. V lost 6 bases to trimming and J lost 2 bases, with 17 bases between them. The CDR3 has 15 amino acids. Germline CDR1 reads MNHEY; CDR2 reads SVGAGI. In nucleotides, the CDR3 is TGTGCCAGCAGGCCGGAGAGAGCCCCCACCTACGAGCAGTACTTC. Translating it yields CASRPERAPTYEQYF.

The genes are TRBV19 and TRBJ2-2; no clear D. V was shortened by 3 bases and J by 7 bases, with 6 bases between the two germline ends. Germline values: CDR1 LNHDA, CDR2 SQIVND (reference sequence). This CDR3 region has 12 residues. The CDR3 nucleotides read TGTGCCAGTAGTATTCCCGGCGGGGAGCTGTTTTTT. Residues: CASSIPGGELFF. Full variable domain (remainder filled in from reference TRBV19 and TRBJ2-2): DGGITQSPKYLFRKEGQNVTLSCEQNLNHDAMYWYRQDPGQGLRLIYYSQIVNDFQKGDIAEGYSVSREKKESFPLTVTSAQKNPTAFYLCASSIPGGELFFGEGSRLTVL.

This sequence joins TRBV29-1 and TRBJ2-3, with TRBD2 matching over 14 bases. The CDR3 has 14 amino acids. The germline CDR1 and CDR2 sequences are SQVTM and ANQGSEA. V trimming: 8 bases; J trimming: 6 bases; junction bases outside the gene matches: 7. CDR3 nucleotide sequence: TGCAGCTCCTCGGGACTAGCGGGAGTTGATACGCAGTATTTT. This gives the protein CSSSGLAGVDTQYF.

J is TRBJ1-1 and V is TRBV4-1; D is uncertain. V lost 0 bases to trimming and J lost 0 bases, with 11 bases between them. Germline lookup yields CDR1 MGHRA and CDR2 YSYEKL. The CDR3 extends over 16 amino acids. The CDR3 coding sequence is TGCGCCAGCAGCCAAGACCGCGGCCGCTTGAACACTGAAGCTTTCTTT. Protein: CASSQDRGRLNTEAFF.

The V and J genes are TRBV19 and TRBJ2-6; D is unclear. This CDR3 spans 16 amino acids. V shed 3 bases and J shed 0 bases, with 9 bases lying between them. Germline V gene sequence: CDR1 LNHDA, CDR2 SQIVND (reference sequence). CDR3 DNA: TGTGCCAGTAGTATCCAGTTCTCCTCTGGGGCCAACGTCCTGACTTTC. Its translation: CASSIQFSSGANVLTF.

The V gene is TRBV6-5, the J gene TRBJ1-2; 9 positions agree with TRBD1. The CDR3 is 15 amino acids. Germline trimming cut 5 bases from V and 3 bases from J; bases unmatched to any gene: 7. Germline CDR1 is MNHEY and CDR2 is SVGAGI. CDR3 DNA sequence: TGTGCCAGCAGTCGCCCTGGGACAGGGTACTATGGCTACACCTTC. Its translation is CASSRPGTGYYGYTF.

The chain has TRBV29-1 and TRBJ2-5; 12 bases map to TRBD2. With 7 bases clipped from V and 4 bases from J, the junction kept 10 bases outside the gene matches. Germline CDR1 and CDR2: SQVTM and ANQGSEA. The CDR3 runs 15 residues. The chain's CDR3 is CSAHGPGLAGETQYF. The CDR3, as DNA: TGCAGCGCTCACGGACCGGGACTAGCGGGAGAGACCCAGTACTTC.

The CDR3 is CAWKIEREGSTGELFF. CDR3 nucleotides: TGTGCCTGGAAAATCGAGCGGGAGGGGAGCACCGGGGAGCTGTTTTTT. The chain has TRBV30 and TRBJ2-2; 10 positions agree with TRBD2. V lost 4 bases, J lost 4 bases, and 9 bases stayed unmatched. Germline CDR1 and CDR2: GTSNPN and SVGIG (reference sequence). The CDR3 loop spans 16 amino acids.

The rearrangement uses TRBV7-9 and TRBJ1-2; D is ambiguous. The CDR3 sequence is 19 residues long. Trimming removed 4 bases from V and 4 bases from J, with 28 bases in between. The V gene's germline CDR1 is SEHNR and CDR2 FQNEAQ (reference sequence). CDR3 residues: CASSSTFVQISPFSYGYTF. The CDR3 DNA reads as TGTGCCAGCAGCTCTACCTTCGTCCAAATATCACCTTTTAGCTATGGCTACACCTTC.

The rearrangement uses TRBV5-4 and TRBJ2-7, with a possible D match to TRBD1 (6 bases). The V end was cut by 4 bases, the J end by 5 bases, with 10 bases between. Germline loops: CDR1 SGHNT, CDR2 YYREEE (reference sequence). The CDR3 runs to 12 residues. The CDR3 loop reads CASSRDNDEQYF. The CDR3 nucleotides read TGTGCCAGCAGCAGGGACAATGACGAGCAGTACTTC.

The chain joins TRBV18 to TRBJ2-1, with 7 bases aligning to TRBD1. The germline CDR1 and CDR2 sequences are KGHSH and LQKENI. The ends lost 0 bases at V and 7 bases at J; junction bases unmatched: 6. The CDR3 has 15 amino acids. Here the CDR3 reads CASSPPRQGGNEQFF. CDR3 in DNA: TGTGCCAGCTCACCACCAAGACAGGGTGGAAATGAGCAGTTCTTC.

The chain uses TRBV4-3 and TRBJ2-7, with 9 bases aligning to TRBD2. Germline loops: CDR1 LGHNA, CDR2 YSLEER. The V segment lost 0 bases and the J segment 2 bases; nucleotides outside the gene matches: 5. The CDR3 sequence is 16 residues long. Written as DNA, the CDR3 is TGCGCCAGCAGCCAAGACTGGGCTAGCGGGACCTACGAGCAGTACTTC. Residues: CASSQDWASGTYEQYF.

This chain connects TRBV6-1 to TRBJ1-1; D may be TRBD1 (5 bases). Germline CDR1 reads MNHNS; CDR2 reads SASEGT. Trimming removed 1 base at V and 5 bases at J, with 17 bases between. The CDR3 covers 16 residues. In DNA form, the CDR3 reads TGTGCCAGCAGTGAAGTCGGGAGGGTCCGGGGGACTGAAGCTTTCTTT. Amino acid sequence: CASSEVGRVRGTEAFF.

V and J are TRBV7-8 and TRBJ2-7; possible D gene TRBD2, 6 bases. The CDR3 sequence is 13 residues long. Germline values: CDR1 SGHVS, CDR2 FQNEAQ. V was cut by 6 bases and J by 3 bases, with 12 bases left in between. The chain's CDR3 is CASRPLAFYEQYF. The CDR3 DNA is TGTGCCAGCAGACCCCTAGCGTTCTACGAGCAGTACTTC.

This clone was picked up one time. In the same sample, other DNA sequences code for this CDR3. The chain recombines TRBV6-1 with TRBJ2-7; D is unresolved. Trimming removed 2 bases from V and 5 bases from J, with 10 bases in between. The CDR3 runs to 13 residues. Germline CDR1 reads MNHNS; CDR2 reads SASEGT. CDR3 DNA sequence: TGTGCCAGCAGTGAAATGGAACGGGACGAGCAGTACTTC. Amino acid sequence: CASSEMERDEQYF.

CDR3 bases: TGTGCCAGCATCCTGGGCAGGGGCGCAGATACGCAGTATTTT. Its translation is CASILGRGADTQYF. The chain has TRBV28 and TRBJ2-3, with a tentative D call TRBD1 (6 bases). The ends were cut back, 7 bases at V and 4 bases at J, with 15 bases in the middle. CDR1 MDHEN and CDR2 SYDVKM come from the germline V gene. CDR3 length: 14 residues.

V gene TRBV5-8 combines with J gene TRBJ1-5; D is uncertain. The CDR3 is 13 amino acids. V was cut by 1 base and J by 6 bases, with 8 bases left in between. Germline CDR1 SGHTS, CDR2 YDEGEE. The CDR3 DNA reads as TGTGCCAGCAGCTTGTGGGCCGGTCAGCCCCAGCATTTT. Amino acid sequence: CASSLWAGQPQHF.

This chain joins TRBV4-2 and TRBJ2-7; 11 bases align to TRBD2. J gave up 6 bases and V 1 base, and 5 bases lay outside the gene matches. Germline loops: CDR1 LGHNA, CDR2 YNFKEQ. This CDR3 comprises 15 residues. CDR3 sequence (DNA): TGTGCCAGCAGCCAAGTAACTAGCGGGAGAAGCGAGCAGTACTTC. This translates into CASSQVTSGRSEQYF.